The 32 T cell receptor beta chains in this list originate from one sample, sequenced in a study of technical replicates of blood from a handful of donors. Using immunoSEQ multiplex PCR, the repertoire was profiled, and TCRdb retains in-frame clones only, with some absent. Among about 6,900 clones listed, approximately 95% were seen once. The specimen was PBMCs. All receptors come from a human donor in good health.

The J gene is TRBJ2-3, the V gene TRBV29-1; D possibly corresponds to TRBD1 (6 bases). The CDR3 spans 11 residues. Trimming stripped 6 bases from V and 14 bases from J, with 18 bases between. Germline CDR1 reads SQVTM; CDR2 reads ANQGSEA. CDR3: CSVTMGDMRYF. CDR3 bases: TGCAGCGTCACCATGGGGGACATGCGGTATTTT.

The chain employs TRBV5-6 and TRBJ2-5, with 7 bases lining up with TRBD2. The ends lost 2 bases at V and 6 bases at J; junction bases unmatched: 7. Germline V gene lookup returns CDR1 SGHDT and CDR2 YYEEEE. The CDR3 is made up of 14 amino acids. The CDR3, as DNA: TGTGCCAGCAGCTTTTGGGGGGGTTTTAAGACCCAGTACTTC. Its translation: CASSFWGGFKTQYF. Supplemented by reference TRBV5-6 and TRBJ2-5, the full variable domain reads DAGVTQSPTHLIKTRGQQVTLRCSPKSGHDTVSWYQQALGQGPQFIFQYYEEEERQRGNFPDRFSGHQFPNYSSELNVNALLLGDSALYLCASSFWGGFKTQYFGPGTRLLVL.

This clone was observed a handful of times. The chain combines TRBV6-6 with TRBJ1-2; D is unresolved. This CDR3 is built from 13 residues. CDR1 is MNHNY, CDR2 SVGAGI, per germline (reference sequence). Trimming left V 7 bases short and J 2 bases short, with 11 bases between. CDR3 bases: TGTGCCAGCACCCCCGATGGCAACTATGGCTACACCTTC. This codes for CASTPDGNYGYTF.

The V and J genes are TRBV27 and TRBJ1-1; 7 bases agree with TRBD1. From germline, CDR1 is MNHEY and CDR2 SMNVEV (reference sequence). There are 16 residues in the CDR3. V was pared by 4 bases and J by 0 bases, with 8 bases of the junction left unmatched. The CDR3 DNA reads as TGTGCCAGCAGTTCAACCGGGACAGTTTTGAACACTGAAGCTTTCTTT. Translation: CASSSTGTVLNTEAFF.

This clone was counted a few times. A read error may produce the germline difference seen at one junction end. The rearrangement joins TRBV30 to TRBJ2-4; D possibly corresponds to TRBD2 (6 bases). This CDR3 spans 14 amino acids. Germline CDR1 GTSNPN, CDR2 SVGIG (reference sequence). CDR3 in DNA: TGTGCCTGGAGTGTAGGAGGGCCAGTGACTATCTTAGGCTTC. Residues: CAWSVGGPVTILGF.

V and J are TRBV5-1 and TRBJ2-2; D is possibly TRBD1 (6 bases). Germline CDR1 reads SGHRS; CDR2 reads YFSETQ. This CDR3 comprises 15 residues. Trimming shortened V by 4 bases and J by 2 bases, and 12 bases separated the two germline ends. CDR3 coding DNA: TGCGCCAGCAGCCCCCGGGGACAAAACACCGGGGAGCTGTTTTTT. This translates into CASSPRGQNTGELFF. Combining the CDR3 with reference TRBV5-1 and TRBJ2-2 gives the whole variable domain KAGVTQTPRYLIKTRGQQVTLSCSPISGHRSVSWYQQTPGQGLQFLFEYFSETQRNKGNFPGRFSGRQFSNSRSEMNVSTLELGDSALYLCASSPRGQNTGELFFGEGSRLTVL.

This chain uses TRBV27 with TRBJ2-7; TRBD2 aligns across 10 bases. Trimming removed 6 bases from V and 3 bases from J; junction bases left unmatched: 8. Germline V gene data show CDR1 as MNHEY and CDR2 as SMNVEV (reference sequence). The CDR3 spans 15 residues. CDR3 coding DNA: TGTGCCAGCAGGCCTCGGACTAGCGGTCTCTACGAGCAGTACTTC. As protein: CASRPRTSGLYEQYF.

CDR3 nucleotide sequence: TGCAGCGCCCTCCCCATAGCGGGCACCGGGGAGCTGTTTTTT. It is translated as CSALPIAGTGELFF. This chain connects TRBV29-1 to TRBJ2-2, with 7 bases fitting TRBD2. Losses at the gene ends were 7 bases for V and 4 bases for J; bases not matched to a gene: 9. Looked up from germline, CDR1 is SQVTM and CDR2 is ANQGSEA. There are 14 residues in the CDR3.

The chain is built from TRBV2 and TRBJ2-5; 12 bases are a match to TRBD1. With V trimmed by 7 bases and J by 5 bases, 8 bases remained unmatched. This CDR3 has 15 residues. In germline, CDR1 is SNHLY, CDR2 FYNNEI. CDR3 nucleotides: TGTGCCAGCACCAGGGACAGGGGGCGCGTTGAGACCCAGTACTTC. Translating gives CASTRDRGRVETQYF.

This sequence joins TRBV6-4 and TRBJ2-7; D is perhaps TRBD2 (6 bases). CDR1 and CDR2 (germline): MRHNA, SNTAGT. CDR3 length equals 17 residues. Between the trimmed V and J ends, which lost 5 bases and 2 bases, there was a span of 22 bases. The CDR3 nucleotides read TGTGCCAGCAGTTGGCTAAGGGAGGATAGTGCTCCCTACGAGCAGTACTTC. This gives the protein CASSWLREDSAPYEQYF.

The gene calls are TRBV19 and TRBJ1-5, with no clear D. Trimming took off 5 bases at V and 4 bases at J, with 9 bases between the two ends. The CDR3 spans 13 residues. Germline assignment: CDR1 LNHDA and CDR2 SQIVND (reference sequence). This CDR3 reads CASSWAKNQPQHF. The CDR3 DNA reads as TGTGCCAGTAGTTGGGCTAAAAATCAGCCCCAGCATTTT.

CDR3 residues: CASSAVTGNQPQHF. DNA of the CDR3: TGTGCCAGCAGTGCGGTTACAGGCAATCAGCCCCAGCATTTT. This chain joins TRBV2 and TRBJ1-5; unclear D gene. Trimming left V 4 bases short and J 2 bases short, with 9 bases between. The CDR3 contains 14 residues. From germline, CDR1 is SNHLY and CDR2 FYNNEI.

J is TRBJ2-3 and V is TRBV10-3, with D hard to call. V was pared by 4 bases and J by 2 bases, with 7 bases between. From germline, CDR1 is ENHRY and CDR2 SYGVKD. CDR3 length: 13 amino acids. The chain's CDR3 is CAISADSTDTQYF. CDR3 DNA sequence: TGTGCCATCAGTGCTGACTCCACAGATACGCAGTATTTT.

V and J are TRBV6-5 and TRBJ2-3, with TRBD2 matching over 9 bases. This CDR3 is 16 amino acids long. With V trimmed by 0 bases and J by 8 bases, 9 bases remained unmatched. Per the germline V gene, CDR1 is MNHEY and CDR2 is SVGAGI. CDR3 bases: TGTGCCAGCAGTTACTCCCCCCTAGCGGGATGGGGTACGCAGTATTTT. Translated: CASSYSPLAGWGTQYF.

In this sample, this clone turned up once. The rearrangement links TRBV30 to TRBJ1-5; no reliable D call. The CDR3 contains 15 residues. Per germline, CDR1 GTSNPN and CDR2 SVGIG (reference sequence). Trimming left V 5 bases short and J 0 bases short, with 14 bases between. As DNA, the CDR3 is TGTGCCTGGGGTAGAACTGCCGATAGCAATCAGCCCCAGCATTTT. It translates to CAWGRTADSNQPQHF.

V is TRBV28 and J is TRBJ1-4, with 7 positions matching TRBD1. V lost 5 bases and J lost 4; bases outside the gene matches: 7. Germline CDR1 is MDHEN and CDR2 is SYDVKM. The CDR3 loop spans 15 amino acids. DNA of the CDR3: TGTGCCAGCAGTGCAACAGGGGCCGGTAATGAAAAACTGTTTTTT. It codes for CASSATGAGNEKLFF.

The V and J genes are TRBV19 and TRBJ2-1; 9 positions agree with TRBD1. Per the germline V gene, CDR1 is LNHDA and CDR2 is SQIVND (reference sequence). The V and J ends lost 3 bases and 6 bases, in that order; junction bases with no gene match: 9. The CDR3 contains 16 residues. CDR3 residues: CASSIEGTGISNEQFF. The DNA for the CDR3 is TGTGCCAGTAGTATTGAGGGGACAGGGATTAGCAATGAGCAGTTCTTC.

The V and J genes are TRBV20-1 and TRBJ2-1; a weak D match, TRBD2 (5 bases). V was trimmed by 5 bases and J by 7 bases, leaving 9 bases between them. The germline gives CDR1 DFQATT, CDR2 SNEGSKA (reference sequence). The CDR3 contains 11 residues. CDR3: CSAPRENEQFF. CDR3 in DNA: TGCAGTGCTCCTAGGGAGAATGAGCAGTTCTTC.

V usage is TRBV19 and J usage is TRBJ2-1, with TRBD2 as a possible D gene (6 bases). CDR1 and CDR2 from the germline V gene are LNHDA and SQIVND (reference sequence). Trimming took 4 bases from V and 4 from J, leaving 17 bases between them. The CDR3 has 16 amino acids. CDR3 sequence reads: CASSTGRRAGYNEQFF. The CDR3 DNA reads TGTGCCAGTAGTACCGGGAGAAGGGCCGGATACAATGAGCAGTTCTTC. Full variable domain (outside the CDR3, taken from reference TRBV19 and TRBJ2-1): DGGITQSPKYLFRKEGQNVTLSCEQNLNHDAMYWYRQDPGQGLRLIYYSQIVNDFQKGDIAEGYSVSREKKESFPLTVTSAQKNPTAFYLCASSTGRRAGYNEQFFGPGTRLTVL.

The chain links TRBV6-1 to TRBJ1-5, with D uncertain. The CDR3 has 15 residues. Per germline, CDR1 MNHNS and CDR2 SASEGT. V was trimmed by 3 bases and J by 1 base, leaving 10 bases between them. CDR3 nucleotide sequence: TGTGCCAGCAGTGATTTACAGAGCAGCAATCAGCCCCAGCATTTT. Its translation: CASSDLQSSNQPQHF.

J is TRBJ2-1 and V is TRBV28, with TRBD1 as a possible D gene (5 bases). The CDR3 spans 13 residues. Deletions cut 4 bases from V and 5 bases from J, with 9 bases between. Germline loops: CDR1 MDHEN, CDR2 SYDVKM. The CDR3 DNA follows: TGTGCCAGCAGTTCGACAGATGACAATGAGCAGTTCTTC. It yields the protein CASSSTDDNEQFF. Based on the CDR3 plus reference TRBV28 and TRBJ2-1, the full variable domain is DVKVTQSSRYLVKRTGEKVFLECVQDMDHENMFWYRQDPGLGLRLIYFSYDVKMKEKGDIPEGYSVSREKKERFSLILESASTNQTSMYLCASSSTDDNEQFFGPGTRLTVL.

The rearrangement uses TRBV5-1 and TRBJ2-7; 14 bases map to TRBD2. V shed 2 bases and J 4 bases; nucleotides not matched to a gene: 5. The CDR3 contains 16 residues. The germline gives CDR1 SGHRS, CDR2 YFSETQ. The CDR3 DNA sequence: TGCGCCAGCAGCTTCGGACTAGCGGGAGGAAGTTACGAGCAGTACTTC. Protein: CASSFGLAGGSYEQYF. Together with reference TRBV5-1 and TRBJ2-7, the CDR3 gives the full variable domain: KAGVTQTPRYLIKTRGQQVTLSCSPISGHRSVSWYQQTPGQGLQFLFEYFSETQRNKGNFPGRFSGRQFSNSRSEMNVSTLELGDSALYLCASSFGLAGGSYEQYFGPGTRLTVT.

J is TRBJ2-6 and V is TRBV18; TRBD2 is a possible D gene (5 bases). The CDR3 has 16 residues. Germline V CDR1 and CDR2: KGHSH, LQKENI. The germline V and J ends were trimmed by 0 bases and 0 bases, with 6 bases remaining between them. The CDR3 loop is CASSPPGSSGANVLTF. In DNA form, the CDR3 reads TGTGCCAGCTCACCACCGGGGAGCTCTGGGGCCAACGTCCTGACTTTC.

V is TRBV10-1 and J is TRBJ1-1, with 8 bases matching TRBD1. The V gene end was trimmed by 0 bases and the J gene end by 0 bases; junction bases not matched to a gene: 12. The CDR3 has 19 amino acids. Germline V gives CDR1 WNHNN, CDR2 SYGVQD (reference sequence). The CDR3 DNA reads TGCGCCAGCAGTGAGTCGAATTCTTGGACAGGGCAGGTGAACACTGAAGCTTTCTTT. Encoded protein: CASSESNSWTGQVNTEAFF.

The chain uses TRBV6-1 and TRBJ2-7; TRBD1 matches at 11 bases. Germline V gives CDR1 MNHNS, CDR2 SASEGT. Trimming removed 0 bases from V and 3 bases from J; junction bases left unmatched: 7. The CDR3 covers 17 residues. The CDR3 region is CASSEAGPGTGGYEQYF. DNA of the CDR3: TGTGCCAGCAGTGAAGCAGGGCCCGGGACAGGGGGCTACGAGCAGTACTTC.

This chain joins TRBV12-2 and TRBJ2-7; the table assigns TRBD2, which was not confirmed against the DNA. TRBV12-2 is given as a pseudogene. The CDR3 spans 17 residues. The CDR3 coding sequence is TGTGCAAGTCGCTTAGCCACAGGAGGGATTCGATCCTACGAGCAGTACTTC. This translates into CASRLATGGIRSYEQYF.

This chain uses TRBV4-1 with TRBJ1-1; 8 nucleotides match TRBD1. The CDR3 is 16 residues long. The junction had 10 bases not matched to a gene; V was cut back by 4 bases and J by 3 bases. CDR1 is MGHRA and CDR2 is YSYEKL in the germline V gene. The CDR3 DNA follows: TGCGCCAGCAGCCGGGCGACAGGGGTTCGGGACACTGAAGCTTTCTTT. Translation: CASSRATGVRDTEAFF.

CDR3 sequence: CASSLDRQNQPQHF. As DNA, the CDR3 is TGTGCCAGCAGTTTGGACAGACAAAATCAGCCCCAGCATTTT. The chain recombines TRBV2 with TRBJ1-5, with a tentative D call TRBD1 (6 bases). The CDR3 has 14 residues. CDR1 and CDR2 from the germline V gene are SNHLY and FYNNEI. V was cut by 5 bases and J by 4 bases, with 12 bases left in between. Full variable domain (remainder filled in from reference TRBV2 and TRBJ1-5): EPEVTQTPSHQVTQMGQEVILRCVPISNHLYFYWYRQILGQKVEFLVSFYNNEISEKSEIFDDQFSVERPDGSNFTLKIRSTKLEDSAMYFCASSLDRQNQPQHFGDGTRLSIL.

V and J are TRBV19 and TRBJ1-5, with TRBD1 matching 7 bases. This CDR3 comprises 17 residues. The J segment lost 4 bases and the V segment lost 6 bases, leaving 15 bases of the junction unmatched. Germline loops: CDR1 LNHDA, CDR2 SQIVND (reference sequence). The CDR3 DNA follows: TGTGCCAGTAGGAACACTCTGACAGGGCGACGGAATCAGCCCCAGCATTTT. Amino acid sequence: CASRNTLTGRRNQPQHF.

The J gene is TRBJ1-4, the V gene TRBV6-6, with a weak D call TRBD1 (6 bases). CDR1 and CDR2 from the germline V gene are MNHNY and SVGAGI (reference sequence). The CDR3 is 15 residues long. Trimming removed 1 base at V and 6 bases at J, with 12 bases between. The CDR3 loop is CASSYLGTSDEKLFF. The CDR3 DNA reads TGTGCCAGCAGTTACTTGGGGACATCAGATGAAAAACTGTTTTTT.

This clone was counted between two and nine times. The rearrangement links TRBV5-8 to TRBJ1-3; D possibly corresponds to TRBD1 (5 bases). The length of the CDR3 is 15 residues. V was cut by 1 base and J by 1 base, with 9 bases left in between. Germline V gives CDR1 SGHTS, CDR2 YDEGEE. The CDR3 region is CASSLQGWSGNTIYF. CDR3 bases: TGTGCCAGCAGCTTGCAGGGATGGTCTGGAAACACCATATATTTT.

This clone was seen a single time. This chain uses TRBV6-1 with TRBJ2-7, with a possible D match to TRBD2 (7 bases). V was trimmed by 7 bases and J by 2 bases, leaving 18 bases between them. The CDR3 is made up of 15 amino acids. CDR1 MNHNS and CDR2 SASEGT come from the germline V gene. CDR3 DNA sequence: TGTGCCAGCACCGAATCGGGGGCGGGAGCCTACGAGCAGTACTTC. Its translation: CASTESGAGAYEQYF.